Below are 27 T cell receptor beta chains sequenced from a single sample in a study of T cell responses to AZD1222 COVID-19 vaccine. Measured with immunoSEQ multiplex PCR; TCRdb has only the in-frame clones, and not every one. The sample includes 200,000 or so clones, almost 95% of them seen just once. The specimen was peripheral blood, collected on day 0 of AZD1222 vaccination. These TCRs come from an adult in good health.

V gene TRBV5-5 combines with J gene TRBJ1-2; D remains unclear. The CDR3 has 13 residues. CDR1 and CDR2 from the germline V gene are SGHKS and YYEKEE (reference sequence). Trimming pared 2 bases from V and 7 bases from J, leaving 12 bases between. CDR3 nucleotide sequence: TGTGCCAGCAGCTTAGGCGGAGTTGGTGGCTACACCTTC. It codes for CASSLGGVGGYTF. The full variable domain, in which reference TRBV5-5 and TRBJ1-2 provide the parts outside the CDR3, is DAGVTQSPTHLIKTRGQQVTLRCSPISGHKSVSWYQQVLGQGPQFIFQYYEKEERGRGNFPDRFSARQFPNYSSELNVNALLLGDSALYLCASSLGGVGGYTFGSGTRLTVV.

With regard to this clone: The junction departs from germline at one end; a sequencing error may be responsible. V gene TRBV19 combines with J gene TRBJ2-1; D is unclear. The CDR3 is made up of 14 amino acids. Germline lookup yields CDR1 LNHDA and CDR2 SQIVND (reference sequence). The CDR3 is CASSMASSNNEQFF. The CDR3 DNA is TGTGCCAGTAGTATGGCCTCCTCCAACAATGAGCAGTTCTTC.

V and J are TRBV28 and TRBJ2-7, with 8 bases that match TRBD1. The CDR3 consists of 16 residues. CDR1 is MDHEN and CDR2 is SYDVKM in the germline V gene. V shed 4 bases and J 2 bases; nucleotides not matched to a gene: 10. CDR3 in DNA: TGTGCCAGCAGTTCTACTCCAGGGGGCGTCGCCTACGAGCAGTACTTC. Encoded protein: CASSSTPGGVAYEQYF.

The CDR3 nucleotides read TGCGCCAGCAGCCAACCCCCCGAGGACAGGTGGTACAATGAGCAGTTCTTC. Translation: CASSQPPEDRWYNEQFF. The V call is TRBV5-1, the J call TRBJ2-1, with 7 bases lining up with TRBD1. This CDR3 is 17 amino acids long. The germline V gene has CDR1 SGHRS and CDR2 YFSETQ. After removal of 4 bases from V and 4 bases from J, the junction contained 14 bases not matched to a gene.

V gene TRBV27 combines with J gene TRBJ2-5; D call uncertain. This CDR3 spans 14 amino acids. The germline V and J ends were trimmed by 3 bases and 5 bases, with 13 bases remaining between them. Germline V gives CDR1 MNHEY, CDR2 SMNVEV (reference sequence). CDR3: CASSFRPAAETQYF. The CDR3, as DNA: TGTGCCAGCAGTTTTCGACCCGCCGCGGAGACCCAGTACTTC.

The chain recombines TRBV5-1 with TRBJ1-4; TRBD1 might be the D (5 bases). The CDR3 loop spans 15 amino acids. CDR1 SGHRS and CDR2 YFSETQ come from the germline V gene. V was shortened by 0 bases and J by 8 bases, with 14 bases between the two germline ends. The CDR3 reads CASSLGGTTREKLFF. In DNA, the CDR3 is TGCGCCAGCAGCTTGGGGGGGACTACCAGGGAAAAACTGTTTTTT.

The chain carries TRBV27 and TRBJ2-3, with D hard to call. This CDR3 is 14 amino acids long. The germline V gene has CDR1 MNHEY and CDR2 SMNVEV (reference sequence). V was pared by 6 bases and J by 0 bases, with 10 bases between. CDR3 residues: CASSLTRSTDTQYF. The CDR3 DNA reads TGTGCCAGCAGCCTTACCCGCAGCACAGATACGCAGTATTTT.

As DNA, the CDR3 is TGTGCCAGCAGTTCCCGGGACTTTCCTTACGAGCAGTACTTC. Its translation is CASSSRDFPYEQYF. J is TRBJ2-7 and V is TRBV25-1; tentatively, D is TRBD2 (6 bases). Trimming pared 5 bases from V and 4 bases from J, leaving 15 bases between. The length of the CDR3 is 14 residues. Germline CDR1 MGHDK, CDR2 SYGVNS.

The table lists this clone with a count of one. J is TRBJ2-1 and V is TRBV4-1; 9 bases are shared with TRBD2. The trim removed 3 bases at V and 7 bases at J, leaving 10 bases unmatched. Germline V lookup: CDR1 MGHRA, CDR2 YSYEKL. The CDR3 spans 16 residues. The CDR3 reads CASSQAPSGKGNEQFF. The CDR3 coding sequence is TGCGCCAGCAGCCAGGCCCCTAGCGGGAAGGGAAATGAGCAGTTCTTC.

The genes are TRBV28 and TRBJ2-7; D is perhaps TRBD2 (6 bases). CDR3 size: 14 residues. V was shortened by 5 bases and J by 4 bases, with 15 bases between the two germline ends. Germline values: CDR1 MDHEN, CDR2 SYDVKM. This CDR3 reads CASSLAGPVYEQYF. The DNA for the CDR3 is TGTGCCAGCAGTCTCGCGGGACCAGTATACGAGCAGTACTTC.

The J gene is TRBJ1-5, the V gene TRBV6-6; D ambiguous. This CDR3 is 12 amino acids long. The germline V gene has CDR1 MNHNY and CDR2 SVGAGI (reference sequence). V gave up 6 bases and J gave up 10 bases, with 13 bases separating them. CDR3 in DNA: TGTGCCAGCAGGAACGATCCAGAACCCCAGCATTTT. It specifies CASRNDPEPQHF.

The count of this clone is one. The chain joins TRBV7-2 to TRBJ1-2; maybe TRBD1 (6 bases). Germline-derived CDR1 and CDR2 are SGHTA and FQGNSA. The V end lost 1 base, the J end lost 8 bases, and 23 bases lay between the germline ends. CDR3 length: 17 amino acids. The CDR3 DNA is TGTGCCAGCAGCTTAGTTGGCAGGGGCCTCCTCAACTGGGGCTACACCTTC. Its protein product is CASSLVGRGLLNWGYTF.

This chain uses TRBV6-5 with TRBJ2-1; TRBD2 matches 7 bases. Germline-derived CDR1 and CDR2 are MNHEY and SVGAGI. V lost 6 bases to trimming and J lost 0 bases; unmatched junction nucleotides: 5. This CDR3 contains 15 residues. CDR3 protein: CASRDSGGSYNEQFF. DNA of the CDR3: TGTGCCAGCAGGGATTCGGGGGGCTCCTACAATGAGCAGTTCTTC.

The gene calls are TRBV21-1 and TRBJ1-1. TRBV21-1 is labeled a pseudogene. This CDR3 is built from 15 residues. DNA of the CDR3: TGTGCCAGCAGCAAAGGTCGGGAGAGAAACACTGAAGCTTTCTTT. Protein product: CASSKGRERNTEAFF.

This sequence joins TRBV18 and TRBJ1-1, with 9 bases fitting TRBD1. This CDR3 spans 16 amino acids. From germline, CDR1 is KGHSH and CDR2 LQKENI. V lost 5 bases and J lost 4; bases outside the gene matches: 11. The CDR3 bases are TGTGCCAGCTCAGGACTGGGGACAGGGACGGGCACTGAAGCTTTCTTT. Translation: CASSGLGTGTGTEAFF.

V usage is TRBV27 and J usage is TRBJ1-4; D is possibly TRBD1 (5 bases). Germline V gives CDR1 MNHEY, CDR2 SMNVEV (reference sequence). V was shortened by 2 bases and J by 3 bases, with 13 bases between the two germline ends. This CDR3 is 16 amino acids long. Written as DNA, the CDR3 is TGTGCCAGCAGTTTAGAGCCCAGGGAGGCTAATGAAAAACTGTTTTTT. Amino acids: CASSLEPREANEKLFF.

The V call is TRBV30, the J call TRBJ1-2; 7 nucleotides agree with TRBD1. Germline V gives CDR1 GTSNPN, CDR2 SVGIG (reference sequence). The CDR3 extends over 11 amino acids. The trim removed 2 bases at V and 8 bases at J, leaving 2 bases unmatched. The CDR3 DNA reads TGTGCCTGGAGTACAGGGGTAGGCTACACCTTC. Translation: CAWSTGVGYTF. Based on the CDR3 plus reference TRBV30 and TRBJ1-2, the full variable domain is SQTIHQWPATLVQPVGSPLSLECTVEGTSNPNLYWYRQAAGRGLQLLFYSVGIGQISSEVPQNLSASRPQDRQFILSSKKLLLSDSGFYLCAWSTGVGYTFGSGTRLTVV.

The rearrangement uses TRBV5-6 and TRBJ1-2; D is perhaps TRBD1 (5 bases). CDR1 and CDR2 (germline): SGHDT, YYEEEE. The CDR3 has 16 amino acids. V was pared by 4 bases and J by 5 bases, with 21 bases between. This CDR3 is CASSAATEDRLYGYTF. The CDR3, as DNA: TGTGCCAGCAGCGCCGCGACAGAAGATAGACTATATGGCTACACCTTC. Full variable domain (rest looked up from reference TRBV5-6 and TRBJ1-2): DAGVTQSPTHLIKTRGQQVTLRCSPKSGHDTVSWYQQALGQGPQFIFQYYEEEERQRGNFPDRFSGHQFPNYSSELNVNALLLGDSALYLCASSAATEDRLYGYTFGSGTRLTVV.

The V gene is TRBV7-2, the J gene TRBJ1-2; no firm D call. The germline gives CDR1 SGHTA, CDR2 FQGNSA. Trimming shortened V by 9 bases and J by 2 bases, and 16 bases separated the two germline ends. This CDR3 spans 14 amino acids. DNA of the CDR3: TGTGCCAGTACTTTGGATGGCAGAAACTATGGCTACACCTTC. Amino acids: CASTLDGRNYGYTF.

The chain carries TRBV6-5 and TRBJ1-1, with a possible D match to TRBD1 (6 bases). Germline V gives CDR1 MNHEY, CDR2 SVGAGI. The V end lost 0 bases, the J end lost 4 bases, and 12 bases lay between the germline ends. This CDR3 region has 15 residues. The DNA of the CDR3 is TGTGCCAGCAGTTACTCGAGGAACAGGGTCACTGAAGCTTTCTTT. Its translation: CASSYSRNRVTEAFF.

The chain links TRBV5-1 to TRBJ2-7; a possible D gene is TRBD1 (6 bases). In germline, CDR1 is SGHRS, CDR2 YFSETQ. The CDR3 consists of 15 residues. V gave up 4 bases and J gave up 2 bases, with 16 bases separating them. This CDR3 reads CASSHPGQTAYEQYF. CDR3 nucleotides: TGCGCCAGCAGCCATCCGGGACAAACCGCCTACGAGCAGTACTTC.

This clone was counted a few times. J is TRBJ2-7 and V is TRBV5-6; 15 positions agree with TRBD2. The CDR3 has 15 residues. The ends lost 0 bases at V and 12 bases at J; junction bases unmatched: 7. CDR1 and CDR2 (germline): SGHDT, YYEEEE. The CDR3 is CASSLVGTSGRSVYF. CDR3 DNA: TGTGCCAGCAGCTTGGTCGGGACTAGCGGGAGGTCGGTGTACTTC. Together with reference TRBV5-6 and TRBJ2-7, the CDR3 gives the full variable domain: DAGVTQSPTHLIKTRGQQVTLRCSPKSGHDTVSWYQQALGQGPQFIFQYYEEEERQRGNFPDRFSGHQFPNYSSELNVNALLLGDSALYLCASSLVGTSGRSVYFGPGTRLTVT.

This clone was observed a few times. The chain has TRBV7-3 and TRBJ2-7; D remains ambiguous. Per the germline V gene, CDR1 is SGHTA and CDR2 is FQGTGA. V was pared by 2 bases and J by 4 bases, with 6 bases between. The CDR3 extends over 12 amino acids. This CDR3 is CASSLARYEQYF. In DNA, the CDR3 is TGTGCCAGCAGCTTAGCCAGATACGAGCAGTACTTC.

The CDR3 is CASDLGGNTGELFF. Written as DNA, the CDR3 is TGTGCCAGTGACCTCGGTGGAAACACCGGGGAGCTGTTTTTT. The chain joins TRBV19 to TRBJ2-2, with D uncertain. Germline V gene sequence: CDR1 LNHDA, CDR2 SQIVND (reference sequence). The CDR3 spans 14 residues. Between the trimmed V and J ends, which lost 8 bases and 2 bases, there was a span of 12 bases.

The CDR3 bases are TGTGCCAGCAGCTTAGTTAGCGGGATTATGATAGGGGAGCTGTTTTTT. This gives the protein CASSLVSGIMIGELFF. The chain recombines TRBV7-2 with TRBJ2-2; 8 bases align to TRBD2. The trim removed 1 base at V and 8 bases at J, leaving 9 bases unmatched. This CDR3 has 16 residues. CDR1 and CDR2 (germline): SGHTA, FQGNSA.

This clone showed up just once. J is TRBJ2-3 and V is TRBV24-1; 13 bases are a match to TRBD2. The V gene end was trimmed by 4 bases and the J gene end by 8 bases; junction bases not matched to a gene: 11. Looked up from germline, CDR1 is KGHDR and CDR2 is SFDVKD. CDR3 size: 17 residues. The chain's CDR3 is CATSESGLAGSRGTQYF. CDR3 coding DNA: TGTGCCACCAGTGAATCGGGACTAGCGGGATCAAGAGGTACGCAGTATTTT.

This rearrangement joins TRBV28 to TRBJ2-7; 11 nucleotides agree with TRBD2. Germline V CDR1 and CDR2: MDHEN, SYDVKM. After removal of 4 bases from V and 5 bases from J, the junction contained 7 bases not matched to a gene. The CDR3 covers 15 residues. The CDR3 is CASSSLAGVRNEQYF. The CDR3 DNA reads as TGTGCCAGCAGTTCACTAGCGGGAGTACGGAACGAGCAGTACTTC.